This T cell receptor (beta chain) was identified in a study of blood T cells in healthy people across ages. Germline V lookup: CDR1 DFQATT, CDR2 SNEGSKA (reference sequence). The CDR3 sequence is 15 residues long. V lost 0 bases, J lost 3 bases, and 15 bases lay in between. A second 7 to 11 cycle PCR used barcoded and J-beta primers. Each TCR beta cDNA got a 12-nucleotide random molecular identifier. Each CDR3 protein gets one entry after TCRdb re-called the 5' RACE reads with MiXCR. The data hold 1.5 million to 2 million distinct CDR3 sequences, with about two fifths observed a single time. Sequencing was done on a sample of blood. V gene TRBV20-1 combines with J gene TRBJ2-7; no firm D call. This TCR was sampled from a human donor in good health. As DNA, the CDR3 is TGCAGTGCTAGAGATCATGAGACATACTACTACGAGCAGTACTTC. Its protein is CSARDHETYYYEQYF.